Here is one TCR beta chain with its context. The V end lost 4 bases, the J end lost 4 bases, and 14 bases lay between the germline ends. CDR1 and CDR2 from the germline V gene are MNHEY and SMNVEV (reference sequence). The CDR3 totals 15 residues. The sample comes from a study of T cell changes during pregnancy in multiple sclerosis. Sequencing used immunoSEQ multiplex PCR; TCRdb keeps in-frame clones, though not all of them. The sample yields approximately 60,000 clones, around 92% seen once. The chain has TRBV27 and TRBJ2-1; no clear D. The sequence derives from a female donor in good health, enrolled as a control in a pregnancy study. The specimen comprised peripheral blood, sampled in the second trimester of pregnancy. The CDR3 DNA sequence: TGTGCCAGCAGTTGGGTGGCAATGACTTACAATGAGCAGTTCTTC. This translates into CASSWVAMTYNEQFF.